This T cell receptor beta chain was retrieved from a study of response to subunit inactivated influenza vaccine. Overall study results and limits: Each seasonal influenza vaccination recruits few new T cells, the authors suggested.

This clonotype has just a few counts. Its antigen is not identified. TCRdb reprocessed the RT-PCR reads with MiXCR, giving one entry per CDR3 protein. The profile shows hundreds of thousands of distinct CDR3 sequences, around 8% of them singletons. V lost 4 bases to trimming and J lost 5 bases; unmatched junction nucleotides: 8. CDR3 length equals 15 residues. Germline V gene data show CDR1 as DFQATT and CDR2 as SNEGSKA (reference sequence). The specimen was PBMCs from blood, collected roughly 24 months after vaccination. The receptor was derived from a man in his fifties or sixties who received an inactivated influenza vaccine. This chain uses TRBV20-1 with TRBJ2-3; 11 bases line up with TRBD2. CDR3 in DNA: TGCAGTGCTACGATTAGCGGGAGGGCCGTAGATACGCAGTATTTT. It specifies CSATISGRAVDTQYF.